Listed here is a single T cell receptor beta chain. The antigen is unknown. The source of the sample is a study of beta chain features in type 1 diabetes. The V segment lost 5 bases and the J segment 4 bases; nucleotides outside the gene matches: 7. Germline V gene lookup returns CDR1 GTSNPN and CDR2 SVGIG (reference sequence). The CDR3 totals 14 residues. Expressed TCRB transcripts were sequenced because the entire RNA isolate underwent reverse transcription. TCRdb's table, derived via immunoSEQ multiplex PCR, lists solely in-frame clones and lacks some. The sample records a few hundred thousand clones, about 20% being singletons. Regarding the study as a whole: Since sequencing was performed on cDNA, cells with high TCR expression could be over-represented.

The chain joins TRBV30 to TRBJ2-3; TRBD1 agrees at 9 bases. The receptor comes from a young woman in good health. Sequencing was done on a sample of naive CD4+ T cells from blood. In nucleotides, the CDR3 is TGTGCCTGGGATCCGGGACAGGGTGCAGATACGCAGTATTTT. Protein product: CAWDPGQGADTQYF. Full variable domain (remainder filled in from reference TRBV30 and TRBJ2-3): SQTIHQWPATLVQPVGSPLSLECTVEGTSNPNLYWYRQAAGRGLQLLFYSVGIGQISSEVPQNLSASRPQDRQFILSSKKLLLSDSGFYLCAWDPGQGADTQYFGPGTRLTVL.